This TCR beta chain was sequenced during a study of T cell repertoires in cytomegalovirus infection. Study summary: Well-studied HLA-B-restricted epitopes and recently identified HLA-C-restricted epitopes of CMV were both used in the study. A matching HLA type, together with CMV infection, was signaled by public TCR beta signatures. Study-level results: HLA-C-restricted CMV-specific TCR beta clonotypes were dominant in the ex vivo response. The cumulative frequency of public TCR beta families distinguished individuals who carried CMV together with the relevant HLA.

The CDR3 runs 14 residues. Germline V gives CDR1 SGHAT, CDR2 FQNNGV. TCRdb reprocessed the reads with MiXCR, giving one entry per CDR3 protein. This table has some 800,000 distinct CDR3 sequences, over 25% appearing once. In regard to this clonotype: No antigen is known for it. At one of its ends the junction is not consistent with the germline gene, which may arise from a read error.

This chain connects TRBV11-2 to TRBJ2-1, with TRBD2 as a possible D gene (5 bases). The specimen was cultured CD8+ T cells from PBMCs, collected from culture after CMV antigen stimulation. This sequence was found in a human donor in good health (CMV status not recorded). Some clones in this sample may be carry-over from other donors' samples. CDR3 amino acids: CVSSYVKRAPEQFF. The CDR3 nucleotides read TGTGTCAGCAGCTACGTGAAGAGGGCGCCCGAGCAGTTCTTC. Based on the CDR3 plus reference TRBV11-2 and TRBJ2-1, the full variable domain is EAGVAQSPRYKIIEKRQSVAFWCNPISGHATLYWYQQILGQGPKLLIQFQNNGVVDDSQLPKDRFSAERLKGVDSTLKIQPAKLEDSAVYLCVSSYVKRAPEQFFGPGTRLTVL.